This passage covers 20 T cell receptor beta chains from one sample sequenced in a study of T cells in localized non-small cell lung cancer. Data came from immunoSEQ multiplex PCR; TCRdb stores just in-frame clones and leaves some out. The table lists roughly 40,000 clones, around 81% of them singletons. The sample in question was peripheral blood mononuclear cells, obtained before any cancer treatment. Receptors were obtained from a male donor at least 60 years old with stage II lung adenocarcinoma.

J is TRBJ1-5 and V is TRBV5-6; weak D call: TRBD1 (5 bases). The length of the CDR3 is 14 residues. CDR1 and CDR2 from the germline V gene are SGHDT and YYEEEE. The germline V and J ends were trimmed by 4 bases and 0 bases, with 8 bases remaining between them. In DNA, the CDR3 is TGTGCCAGCAGCGAAACAGGTAGCAATCAGCCCCAGCATTTT. Translated: CASSETGSNQPQHF.

The V gene is TRBV10-3, the J gene TRBJ1-5; tentative D call: TRBD1 (6 bases). Germline lookup yields CDR1 ENHRY and CDR2 SYGVKD. Trimming stripped 10 bases from V and 3 bases from J, with 10 bases between. This CDR3 has 12 amino acids. The CDR3 coding sequence is TGTGCCACTGGACAGCACAATCAGCCCCAGCATTTT. Protein product: CATGQHNQPQHF.

The CDR3 loop is CASSWGGSPLHF. The CDR3 nucleotides are TGTGCCAGCAGCTGGGGGGGCTCACCCCTCCACTTT. The chain links TRBV7-9 to TRBJ1-6, with D perhaps matching TRBD1 (6 bases). The CDR3 sequence is 12 residues long. The germline V gene encodes CDR1 SEHNR and CDR2 FQNEAQ (reference sequence). V shed 4 bases and J shed 10 bases, with 8 bases lying between them.

The V call is TRBV10-3, the J call TRBJ1-2; TRBD1 might be the D (6 bases). This CDR3 contains 18 residues. Trimming removed 4 bases from V and 1 base from J, with 22 bases in between. In germline, CDR1 is ENHRY, CDR2 SYGVKD. CDR3 protein: CAISGLFGGGEVNYGYTF. In nucleotides, the CDR3 is TGTGCCATCAGTGGACTCTTTGGAGGGGGAGAGGTTAACTATGGCTACACCTTC.

The chain links TRBV10-3 to TRBJ1-1; D is perhaps TRBD1 (5 bases). This CDR3 contains 12 residues. Trimming took 10 bases from V and 3 from J, leaving 12 bases between them. Germline loops: CDR1 ENHRY, CDR2 SYGVKD. This chain's CDR3 is CASVGDDTEAFF. CDR3 sequence (DNA): TGTGCCAGTGTAGGGGACGACACTGAAGCTTTCTTT.

The chain uses TRBV28 and TRBJ1-3; D uncertain. The CDR3 runs to 15 residues. Trimming pared 8 bases from V and 0 bases from J, leaving 14 bases between. Germline CDR1 MDHEN, CDR2 SYDVKM. The CDR3 loop is CASSIRPFSGNTIYF. The CDR3 bases are TGTGCCAGCTCCATCCGCCCCTTCTCTGGAAACACCATATATTTT.

This sequence joins TRBV6-6 and TRBJ2-5, with TRBD1 matching 10 bases. The end of the DNA is better explained by TRBJ2-7, so the J call may be wrong. CDR1 MNHNY and CDR2 SVGAGI come from the germline V gene (reference sequence). The CDR3 loop spans 15 amino acids. CDR3 coding DNA: TGTGCCAGCAGTTACAGGACAGGGGGGGACTACGAGCAGTACTTC. This gives the protein CASSYRTGGDYEQYF.

The CDR3 loop is CATSRDPDRGGNEQFF. The DNA for the CDR3 is TGTGCCACCAGCAGAGACCCGGACAGGGGGGGTAATGAGCAGTTCTTC. The chain recombines TRBV15 with TRBJ2-1, with 10 positions matching TRBD1. With 0 bases clipped from V and 7 bases from J, the junction kept 6 bases outside the gene matches. Germline CDR1 and CDR2: LNHNV and YYDKDF (reference sequence). This CDR3 has 16 amino acids.

The gene calls are TRBV19 and TRBJ2-1; D tentatively fits TRBD1 or TRBD2 (5 bases each). The V and J ends lost 3 bases and 0 bases respectively, with 15 bases between them. The length of the CDR3 is 17 residues. Germline CDR1 reads LNHDA; CDR2 reads SQIVND (reference sequence). The CDR3: CASSIPLRGGSYNEQFF. In nucleotides, the CDR3 is TGTGCCAGTAGTATCCCCCTCCGTGGGGGCTCCTACAATGAGCAGTTCTTC.

The chain is built from TRBV7-9 and TRBJ2-3; D not resolved. Germline V gives CDR1 SEHNR, CDR2 FQNEAQ (reference sequence). V lost 3 bases, J lost 3 bases, and 10 bases lay in between. This CDR3 comprises 14 residues. This CDR3 is CASSLGIGTDTQYF. The CDR3 DNA sequence: TGTGCCAGCAGCTTGGGGATCGGGACAGATACGCAGTATTTT.

V and J are TRBV4-1 and TRBJ1-5; D gene unclear. CDR1 is MGHRA and CDR2 is YSYEKL in the germline V gene. V lost 4 bases to trimming and J lost 2 bases, with 15 bases between them. This CDR3 is built from 16 residues. Written as DNA, the CDR3 is TGCGCCAGCAGCCTTTTGGTGGTGAATGGCAATCAGCCCCAGCATTTT. It yields the protein CASSLLVVNGNQPQHF.

This clone was counted once. V usage is TRBV2 and J usage is TRBJ1-1, with 7 bases lining up with TRBD1. The CDR3 sequence is 14 residues long. The junction had 6 bases not matched to a gene; V was cut back by 4 bases and J by 4 bases. Germline CDR1 reads SNHLY; CDR2 reads FYNNEI. The CDR3 DNA reads as TGTGCCAGCAGTGTTCAGGGGGAAGGCACTGAAGCTTTCTTT. Translating gives CASSVQGEGTEAFF.

This chain connects TRBV5-1 to TRBJ1-2, with no clear D. The germline V and J ends were trimmed by 4 bases and 2 bases, with 6 bases remaining between them. In germline, CDR1 is SGHRS, CDR2 YFSETQ. This CDR3 is built from 12 residues. CDR3 protein: CASSPGNYGYTF. The CDR3 DNA follows: TGCGCCAGCAGCCCTGGGAACTATGGCTACACCTTC.

The gene calls are TRBV21-1 and TRBJ1-2; TRBD1 is the table's D call, not checked against the DNA. TRBV21-1 is a pseudogene. This CDR3 has 10 amino acids. CDR3 region: CASTGSGYTF. The DNA for the CDR3 is TGTGCCAGCACAGGGTCGGGCTACACCTTC.

V is TRBV25-1 and J is TRBJ1-1; unclear D gene. Germline assignment: CDR1 MGHDK and CDR2 SYGVNS. Trimming removed 4 bases at V and 2 bases at J, with 8 bases between. The CDR3 has 13 amino acids. For the CDR3, the DNA is TGTGCCAGCAGTGGTACATATAACACTGAAGCTTTCTTT. This gives the protein CASSGTYNTEAFF.

The V and J genes are TRBV19 and TRBJ2-2; D gene ambiguous. Germline CDR1 and CDR2: LNHDA and SQIVND (reference sequence). This CDR3 is 14 amino acids long. Trimming stripped 9 bases from V and 1 base from J, with 12 bases between. CDR3 residues: CASSKTMNTGELFF. The CDR3 DNA follows: TGTGCCAGCTCGAAGACGATGAACACCGGGGAGCTGTTTTTT. The variable domain in full, with the rest retrieved from reference TRBV19 and TRBJ2-2, is DGGITQSPKYLFRKEGQNVTLSCEQNLNHDAMYWYRQDPGQGLRLIYYSQIVNDFQKGDIAEGYSVSREKKESFPLTVTSAQKNPTAFYLCASSKTMNTGELFFGEGSRLTVL.

The V and J genes are TRBV9 and TRBJ2-5; 8 nucleotides align to TRBD2. With V trimmed by 1 base and J by 5 bases, 7 bases remained unmatched. From germline, CDR1 is SGDLS and CDR2 YYNGEE. The CDR3 is made up of 15 amino acids. The DNA for the CDR3 is TGTGCCAGCAGCGTACGACGGGAGCGGGGGGAGACCCAGTACTTC. Its protein is CASSVRRERGETQYF. The full variable domain, its missing parts supplied by reference TRBV9 and TRBJ2-5, is DSGVTQTPKHLITATGQRVTLRCSPRSGDLSVYWYQQSLDQGLQFLIQYYNGEERAKGNILERFSAQQFPDLHSELNLSSLELGDSALYFCASSVRRERGETQYFGPGTRLLVL.

The table lists this clone with a few counts. This chain connects TRBV5-5 to TRBJ2-3; 8 bases are shared with TRBD1. Germline CDR1 SGHKS, CDR2 YYEKEE (reference sequence). Trimming took 4 bases from V and 11 from J; bases not matched to a gene: 18. The CDR3 consists of 16 residues. The DNA for the CDR3 is TGTGCCAGCAGCCCCGGGACTCAGGGGGCGGGTCAGAAGCAGTATTTT. Translating gives CASSPGTQGAGQKQYF. The whole variable domain, remainder taken from reference TRBV5-5 and TRBJ2-3, is DAGVTQSPTHLIKTRGQQVTLRCSPISGHKSVSWYQQVLGQGPQFIFQYYEKEERGRGNFPDRFSARQFPNYSSELNVNALLLGDSALYLCASSPGTQGAGQKQYFGPGTRLTVL.

The chain has TRBV18 and TRBJ1-2; no clear D. This CDR3 has 13 residues. Germline CDR1 and CDR2: KGHSH and LQKENI. The V end lost 1 base, the J end lost 5 bases, and 8 bases lay between the germline ends. The CDR3 loop is CASSPREDYGYTF. CDR3 in DNA: TGTGCCAGCTCACCACGGGAAGATTATGGCTACACCTTC.

The gene calls are TRBV5-4 and TRBJ1-2; the D gene is possibly TRBD1 (6 bases). The length of the CDR3 is 14 residues. Between the trimmed V and J ends, which lost 3 bases and 4 bases, there was a span of 13 bases. Germline assignment: CDR1 SGHNT and CDR2 YYREEE (reference sequence). In DNA, the CDR3 is TGTGCCAGCAGCTCCTACAGGGATGGCTATGGCTACACCTTC. It is translated as CASSSYRDGYGYTF.